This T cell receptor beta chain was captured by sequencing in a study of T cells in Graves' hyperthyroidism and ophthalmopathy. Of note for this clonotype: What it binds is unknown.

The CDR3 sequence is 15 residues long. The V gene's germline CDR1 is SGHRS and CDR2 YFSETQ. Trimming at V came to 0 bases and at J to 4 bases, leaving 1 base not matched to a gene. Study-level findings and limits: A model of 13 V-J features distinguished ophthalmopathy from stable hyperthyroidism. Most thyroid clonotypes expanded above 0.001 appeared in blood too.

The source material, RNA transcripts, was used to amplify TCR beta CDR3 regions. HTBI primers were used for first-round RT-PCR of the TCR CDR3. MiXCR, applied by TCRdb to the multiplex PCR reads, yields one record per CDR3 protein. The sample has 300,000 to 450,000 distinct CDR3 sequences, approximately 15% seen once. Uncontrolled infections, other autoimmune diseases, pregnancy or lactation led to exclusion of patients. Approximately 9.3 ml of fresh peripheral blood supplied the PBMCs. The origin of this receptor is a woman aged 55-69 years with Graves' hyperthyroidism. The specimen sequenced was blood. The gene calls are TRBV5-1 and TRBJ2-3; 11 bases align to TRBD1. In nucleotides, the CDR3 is TGCGCCAGCAGCTTGGAGGGACAGGGGGCAGATACGCAGTATTTT. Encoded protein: CASSLEGQGADTQYF.